Listed below are T cell receptor beta chains from one sample, sequenced in a study of T cells in Graves' hyperthyroidism and ophthalmopathy. Each CDR3 protein is one row after TCRdb ran MiXCR on the multiplex PCR reads. The repertoire holds about 400,000 distinct CDR3 sequences, more than 13% seen once, with about 31% in the top ten. Sequencing was done on a sample of blood. The origin of the receptors is a woman in her thirties with Graves' hyperthyroidism. Both conserved end residues are part of each CDR3. Each record gives: V gene, J gene, CDR3 protein.

>TRBV5-1|TRBJ2-7
CASSATSGRAGEQYF
>TRBV5-4|TRBJ1-1
CASSFYYQGNTEAFF
>TRBV7-6|TRBJ2-3
CASSPAGGNTDTQYF
>TRBV20-1|TRBJ2-6
CSARVDRAASSGANVLTF
>TRBV3-1|TRBJ2-1
CASSQGGRNEQFF
>TRBV28|TRBJ2-2
CASNIAGTNTGELFF
>TRBV5-1|TRBJ2-3
CASHGRDHTDTQYF
>TRBV7-9|TRBJ1-1
CASSLGGRHTEAFF
>TRBV20-1|TRBJ2-3
CSPHNGNTDTQYF
>TRBV20-1|TRBJ2-5
CSALAGDYGPQETQYF
>TRBV20-1|TRBJ2-7
CSARLAGGQEQYF
>TRBV11-2|TRBJ2-1
CASSLDGTTQFF
>TRBV25-1|TRBJ2-1
CASSDTSASSYNEQFF
>TRBV20-1|TRBJ1-5
CSARDPEERSNQPQHF
>TRBV4-1|TRBJ1-2
CASSQVGRNYGYTF
>TRBV20-1|TRBJ2-2
CSAIAPDRANTGELFF
>TRBV5-8|TRBJ1-2
CASSGDRGPYYGYTF
>TRBV20-1|TRBJ2-3
CSARARLAGGLTDTQYF
>TRBV9|TRBJ2-7
CASRGQKSYEQYF
>TRBV30|TRBJ2-1
CAWRGLAGYNEQFF
>TRBV5-1|TRBJ2-3
CASARIGPDTQYF
>TRBV12-3/TRBV12-4|TRBJ2-5
CASSLPSGIKETQYF
>TRBV20-1|TRBJ2-7
CSASPRTLSSYEQYF
>TRBV7-2|TRBJ1-1
CASSLEGNGMLRGVAFF
>TRBV6-1|TRBJ1-3
CASSRAASGNTIYF
>TRBV24-1|TRBJ2-2
CATSVGTHTGELFF
>TRBV3-1|TRBJ1-1
CASSFRDRGRTEAFF
>TRBV27|TRBJ2-3
CASSQWTGVSTDTQYF
>TRBV7-9|TRBJ1-2
CASSLSSGNYGHTF
>TRBV11-2|TRBJ2-5
CASGSLMGLGSEETQYF
>TRBV5-6|TRBJ1-1
CASSIKGGLRTEAFF
>TRBV2|TRBJ2-2
CASSRGRVHRGAVF
>TRBV30|TRBJ2-3
CAWTVLAADTQYF
>TRBV19|TRBJ1-5
CASRAGGGGNQPQHF
>TRBV4-2|TRBJ2-7
CASSQVGEGIYEQYF
>TRBV11-1|TRBJ2-7
CASRSTSASYEQYF
>TRBV20-1|TRBJ2-7
CSAKTGGGEQYF
>TRBV15|TRBJ2-7
CATSRAGLTSYEQYF
>TRBV18|TRBJ2-1
CASSPRAGTGIRGSSYNEQFF
>TRBV6-6|TRBJ1-1
CASSYGFGRGNTEAFF
>TRBV27|TRBJ2-2
CASTLGLAGTGELFF
>TRBV19|TRBJ1-5
CASSTRLTGSNQPQHF
>TRBV7-3|TRBJ2-7
CASSHGGTGYEQYF
>TRBV6-1|TRBJ2-3
CASIAQGGTDTQYF
>TRBV13|TRBJ2-1
CASSTVGEGEFF
>TRBV3-1|TRBJ2-7
CASSPGFGLAEFYEQYF
>TRBV28|TRBJ2-3
CASTDPAGVTTDTQYF
>TRBV5-1|TRBJ2-1
CASSEKPAGAYNEQFF
>TRBV5-1|TRBJ2-3
CASRTSGGYTDTQYF
>TRBV2|TRBJ2-6
CASSRGALSGANALTF
>TRBV6-1|TRBJ1-2
CASSEAQGDINYGYTF
>TRBV18|TRBJ2-1
CASSPSMGVSYNEQFF
>TRBV5-4|TRBJ2-2
CASSLGGGNTGELFF
>TRBV4-1|TRBJ2-7
CASSQELAGGSVEQYF
>TRBV7-2|TRBJ1-3
CASSPGAGNTIYF